The rows below give T cell receptor beta chains drawn from one sample of a study of shared clonotypes between healthy human individuals. Assay: immunoSEQ multiplex PCR; the TCRdb copy retains only in-frame clones and omits some. The table lists around 980,000 clones, about four fifths of them singletons, with 0.6% to 0.75% in the top ten. The sample was memory CD4+ T cells from PBMCs. The receptors here all came from a man between 18 and 29 years old in good health. Some clones in this sample may be carry-over from other donors' samples. CDR3s include the opening cysteine and the closing phenylalanine or tryptophan. Fields, in order: CDR3 DNA, CDR3 protein, clone size, D gene, V gene, J gene. D genes are given only for firm matches. A row's size may be missing; if present it is once, few, many or a size class.

CDR3nt: TGTGCCGGAAACGGGTGGAGGGACACTGAAGCTTTCTTT; CDR3aa: CAGNGWRDTEAFF; abundance: NA; d_gene: NA; v_gene: TRBV2; j_gene: TRBJ1-1
CDR3nt: TGTGCCAGCAGCCCGGCACAGGGAGTAGTCCAGCCCCAGCATTTT; CDR3aa: CASSPAQGVVQPQHF; abundance: few; d_gene: NA; v_gene: TRBV7-2; j_gene: TRBJ1-5
CDR3nt: TGTGCCAGCAGTTCGGGGGACAGGGTATTGGGCACCTACGAGCAGTACTTC; CDR3aa: CASSSGDRVLGTYEQYF; abundance: once; d_gene: TRBD1; v_gene: TRBV28; j_gene: TRBJ2-7
CDR3nt: TGCGCCAGCAGCCTTAGCGGGAGTGAGCAGTTCTTC; CDR3aa: CASSLSGSEQFF; abundance: NA; d_gene: TRBD2; v_gene: TRBV5-1; j_gene: TRBJ2-1
CDR3nt: TGCGCCAGCAGCTTGCGGACAGGCAACACCGGGGAGCTGTTTTTT; CDR3aa: CASSLRTGNTGELFF; abundance: NA; d_gene: TRBD1; v_gene: TRBV5-1; j_gene: TRBJ2-2
CDR3nt: TGTGCCAGCAGAGGGGGACAGGTAGCGGGAAACACCATATATTTT; CDR3aa: CASRGGQVAGNTIYF; abundance: NA; d_gene: TRBD1; v_gene: TRBV27; j_gene: TRBJ1-3
CDR3nt: TGTGCCAGCAGCTCCACGGGAGGTGGGTCCTACAATGAGCAGTTCTTC; CDR3aa: CASSSTGGGSYNEQFF; abundance: NA; d_gene: TRBD2; v_gene: TRBV7-9; j_gene: TRBJ2-1
CDR3nt: TGTGCATCAGGGTCGAGGTATGAAGCTTTCTTT; CDR3aa: CASGSRYEAFF; abundance: NA; d_gene: NA; v_gene: TRBV10-3; j_gene: TRBJ1-1
CDR3nt: TGTGCCAGCATTGCCGGGGGCGCAATGGGAAATGAGCAGTTCTTC; CDR3aa: CASIAGGAMGNEQFF; abundance: NA; d_gene: NA; v_gene: TRBV28; j_gene: TRBJ2-1
CDR3nt: TGTGCCAGCAGCTTTACCCGGGACCCCTGGGAGACCCAGTACTTC; CDR3aa: CASSFTRDPWETQYF; abundance: NA; d_gene: NA; v_gene: TRBV7-2; j_gene: TRBJ2-5
CDR3nt: TGTGCCAGCAGTTTAAGAGGAACCCAGTACTTC; CDR3aa: CASSLRGTQYF; abundance: many; d_gene: NA; v_gene: TRBV27; j_gene: TRBJ2-5
CDR3nt: TGTGCCAGCTCACCACTCAGTTTACATGAGCAGTTCTTC; CDR3aa: CASSPLSLHEQFF; abundance: NA; d_gene: NA; v_gene: TRBV18; j_gene: TRBJ2-1
CDR3nt: TGCAGCGTTGGAGGACAGGGGGACTACAATGAGCAGTTCTTC; CDR3aa: CSVGGQGDYNEQFF; abundance: NA; d_gene: TRBD1; v_gene: TRBV29-1; j_gene: TRBJ2-1
CDR3nt: TGTGCCAGCAGTGAAGCAGGGGCTAACCAAGAGACCCAGTACTTC; CDR3aa: CASSEAGANQETQYF; abundance: NA; d_gene: NA; v_gene: TRBV25-1; j_gene: TRBJ2-5
CDR3nt: TGTGCCAGTAGTATGGACGGGCGCAGGGAGTTTGGAAACACCATATATTTT; CDR3aa: CASSMDGRREFGNTIYF; abundance: NA; d_gene: NA; v_gene: TRBV19; j_gene: TRBJ1-3
CDR3nt: TGTGCCTGTACTCGAGGTAGCGGGTCAAGCTCCTACAATGAGCAGTTCTTC; CDR3aa: CACTRGSGSSSYNEQFF; abundance: NA; d_gene: TRBD2; v_gene: TRBV30; j_gene: TRBJ2-1
CDR3nt: TGTGCCGTCAGGCCGGGCAGGGAGGGAGAGACCCAGTACTTC; CDR3aa: CAVRPGREGETQYF; abundance: NA; d_gene: TRBD2; v_gene: TRBV10-3; j_gene: TRBJ2-5
CDR3nt: TGTGCCAGCTCACCACCGGGACGGGCCTTCAATCAGCCCCAGCATTTT; CDR3aa: CASSPPGRAFNQPQHF; abundance: once; d_gene: NA; v_gene: TRBV18; j_gene: TRBJ1-5
CDR3nt: TGTGCCAGCGGAAGGGACTATGGCTACACCTTC; CDR3aa: CASGRDYGYTF; abundance: NA; d_gene: NA; v_gene: TRBV2; j_gene: TRBJ1-2
CDR3nt: TGCGCCAGCAGCTACGGTCCAGGGGGCCTTAACTATGGCTACACCTTC; CDR3aa: CASSYGPGGLNYGYTF; abundance: NA; d_gene: TRBD1; v_gene: TRBV5-1; j_gene: TRBJ1-2
CDR3nt: TGCGCCAGCGCGAACAGGGGGGACTCCTACAATGAGCAGTTCTTC; CDR3aa: CASANRGDSYNEQFF; abundance: NA; d_gene: TRBD1; v_gene: TRBV5-1; j_gene: TRBJ2-1
CDR3nt: TGTGCCAGCAGCGTAGACTCCAGGGGAGATACGCAGTATTTT; CDR3aa: CASSVDSRGDTQYF; abundance: NA; d_gene: NA; v_gene: TRBV9; j_gene: TRBJ2-3
CDR3nt: TGCAGCGTTGGCAATTGGGAGGGAGGTTCCTACAATGAGCAGTTCTTC; CDR3aa: CSVGNWEGGSYNEQFF; abundance: NA; d_gene: TRBD2; v_gene: TRBV29-1; j_gene: TRBJ2-1
CDR3nt: TGTGCCTGGAGTGTGTTGGTAAAAGATACGCAGTATTTT; CDR3aa: CAWSVLVKDTQYF; abundance: NA; d_gene: NA; v_gene: TRBV30; j_gene: TRBJ2-3
CDR3nt: TGTGCCAGCTCACCCCCCGGAATAGCGGGGGGCTACGAGCAGTACTTC; CDR3aa: CASSPPGIAGGYEQYF; abundance: NA; d_gene: TRBD2; v_gene: TRBV18; j_gene: TRBJ2-7
CDR3nt: TGTGCCAGCAGTCCGACAGGGCTTAATCAGCCCCAGCATTTT; CDR3aa: CASSPTGLNQPQHF; abundance: NA; d_gene: TRBD1; v_gene: TRBV6-5; j_gene: TRBJ1-5
CDR3nt: TGTGCCAGCAGCAAGACCGGGACAGAGAAAGAGACCCAGTACTTC; CDR3aa: CASSKTGTEKETQYF; abundance: NA; d_gene: TRBD1; v_gene: TRBV9; j_gene: TRBJ2-5
CDR3nt: TGCGCCAGCAGCCTCCCCGGGACTAGCGACGTCAATGAGCAGTTCTTC; CDR3aa: CASSLPGTSDVNEQFF; abundance: NA; d_gene: TRBD2; v_gene: TRBV4-3; j_gene: TRBJ2-1
CDR3nt: TGTGCCAGCAGCTTAAGGACTAGCGGGCAGCCGGGCACCGGGGAGCTGTTTTTT; CDR3aa: CASSLRTSGQPGTGELFF; abundance: NA; d_gene: TRBD2; v_gene: TRBV11-2; j_gene: TRBJ2-2
CDR3nt: TGTGCCATCAGTGAGACGGACAGGCGGAACACTGAAGCTTTCTTT; CDR3aa: CAISETDRRNTEAFF; abundance: NA; d_gene: TRBD1; v_gene: TRBV10-3; j_gene: TRBJ1-1
CDR3nt: TGTGCCAGCAGCCAGGGACAGGGGGGAAAACTGTTTTTT; CDR3aa: CASSQGQGGKLFF; abundance: NA; d_gene: TRBD1; v_gene: TRBV7-3; j_gene: TRBJ1-4
CDR3nt: TGTGCCAGCAGCTTGGTGGCAGGGACTTCCGAACATACCATTTTC; CDR3aa: CASSLVAGTSEHTIF; abundance: NA; d_gene: NA; v_gene: TRBV5-4; j_gene: TRBJ2-7
CDR3nt: TGTGCCAGCAGTGCCGGGACTAGCGGGTTAGGCGGCCAAGAGACCCAGTACTTC; CDR3aa: CASSAGTSGLGGQETQYF; abundance: NA; d_gene: TRBD2; v_gene: TRBV6-1; j_gene: TRBJ2-5
CDR3nt: TGTGCCAGCGCCTCTAGCGGGAGCTCCTACGAGCAGTACTTC; CDR3aa: CASASSGSSYEQYF; abundance: NA; d_gene: TRBD2; v_gene: TRBV9; j_gene: TRBJ2-7
CDR3nt: TGTGCCAGCAGCTTGGGACTAGCGGGCAACAATGAGCAGTTCTTC; CDR3aa: CASSLGLAGNNEQFF; abundance: many; d_gene: TRBD2; v_gene: TRBV7-3; j_gene: TRBJ2-1